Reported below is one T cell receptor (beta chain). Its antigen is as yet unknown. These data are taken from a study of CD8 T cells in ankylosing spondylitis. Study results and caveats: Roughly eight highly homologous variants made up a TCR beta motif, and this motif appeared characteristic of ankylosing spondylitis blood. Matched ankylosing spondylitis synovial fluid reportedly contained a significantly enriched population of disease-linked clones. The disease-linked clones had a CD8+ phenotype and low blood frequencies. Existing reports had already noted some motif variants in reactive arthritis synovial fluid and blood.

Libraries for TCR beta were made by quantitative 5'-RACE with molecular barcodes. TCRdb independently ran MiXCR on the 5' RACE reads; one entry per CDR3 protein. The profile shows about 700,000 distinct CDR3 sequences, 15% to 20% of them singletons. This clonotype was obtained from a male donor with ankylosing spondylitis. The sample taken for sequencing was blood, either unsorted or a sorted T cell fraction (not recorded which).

The CDR3, as DNA: TGTGCCAGCAGCTTAGAGGGTTGGCTAGCGGGTGATACGCAGTATTTT. Translated, it gives CASSLEGWLAGDTQYF. The chain joins TRBV7-9 to TRBJ2-3; 8 bases are shared with TRBD2. The CDR3 contains 16 residues. With V trimmed by 1 base and J by 6 bases, 9 bases remained unmatched. Germline V gene sequence: CDR1 SEHNR, CDR2 FQNEAQ (reference sequence).